There are a few counts of the clone carrying this T cell receptor (beta chain). TCRdb passed the 5' RACE reads through MiXCR, listing each CDR3 protein once. Altogether 400,000 to 500,000 distinct CDR3 sequences are present, roughly 18% being singletons, with the ten largest covering under 25%. This entry belongs to a study of T-cell memory formation after mild COVID-19. In the study overall: Largely donor-specific TCR clusters were found.

The CDR3 extends over 15 amino acids. Germline CDR1 and CDR2: MNHEY and SVGEGT. V was pared by 7 bases and J by 0 bases, with 15 bases between. The V and J genes are TRBV6-2 or TRBV6-3 and TRBJ1-2, with D unclear. The sample consisted of PBMCs or a T cell subset sorted from them (not recorded which). This sequence was found in a man between 18 and 29 years old who had mild COVID-19 (a few samples of this study predate the infection). Cell type and time point are not known. CDR3 region: CASNLGTVPNYGYTF. In DNA, the CDR3 is TGTGCCAGCAATCTGGGAACAGTCCCTAACTATGGCTACACCTTC.